This paragraph covers one TCR beta chain sequence. Its antigen is as yet unknown. Primers: 60 Vbeta forward and 13 Jbeta reverse. The assay was immunoSEQ multiplex PCR, and TCRdb's table has in-frame clones only and misses some. The table shows about 65,000 clones, with approximately 60% occurring only once. The entry originates in a study of cytomegalovirus exposure and HLA in healthy donors. About the research overall: In an early release, HLA-typed donors contributed some 80 million unique TCR sequences. Notes on the study in general: Usually a TCR sequence was rare, but some public TCRs were found in many donors.

Looked up from germline, CDR1 is LNHNV and CDR2 is YYDKDF (reference sequence). The CDR3 has 14 amino acids. V lost 2 bases, J lost 6 bases, and 14 bases lay in between. These donors, healthy bone marrow donors, were studied. The receptor was isolated from a man in his thirties or forties in good health and CMV-seronegative. This rearrangement joins TRBV15 to TRBJ2-7; weak D call: TRBD1 (6 bases). The sequencing input was PBMCs. The CDR3 loop is CATSRPIQGFEQYF. The CDR3 coding sequence is TGTGCCACCAGCAGACCGATACAGGGTTTCGAGCAGTACTTC.